These 23 T cell receptor beta chains came from one sample sequenced in a study of blood T cell repertoires in COVID-19. TCRdb's copy holds only in-frame clones and misses some; the assay was immunoSEQ multiplex PCR. The sample holds under 200,000 clones; around nine tenths are singletons and the top ten take around 1.5%. The sequencing sample was made of peripheral blood. These receptors originate from a man aged 18 to 30 with active or convalescent COVID-19.

As for this clone: The same CDR3 can be traced to other DNA sequences in this sample. V gene TRBV5-1 combines with J gene TRBJ2-3, with D hard to call. The ends were cut back, 1 base at V and 1 base at J, with 4 bases in the middle. CDR3 length equals 13 residues. Germline CDR1 is SGHRS and CDR2 is YFSETQ. CDR3: CASSLQGTDTQYF. DNA of the CDR3: TGCGCCAGCAGCTTGCAGGGCACAGATACGCAGTATTTT.

The chain has TRBV19 and TRBJ2-2; TRBD2 matches at 10 bases. Germline values: CDR1 LNHDA, CDR2 SQIVND (reference sequence). The CDR3 has 16 amino acids. V lost 1 base to trimming and J lost 8 bases; unmatched junction nucleotides: 7. The CDR3 reads CASSIGAGGPRGELFF. The CDR3 region has the DNA TGTGCCAGTAGTATAGGAGCGGGAGGGCCCAGAGGGGAGCTGTTTTTT. Combining the CDR3 with reference TRBV19 and TRBJ2-2 gives the whole variable domain DGGITQSPKYLFRKEGQNVTLSCEQNLNHDAMYWYRQDPGQGLRLIYYSQIVNDFQKGDIAEGYSVSREKKESFPLTVTSAQKNPTAFYLCASSIGAGGPRGELFFGEGSRLTVL.

The V and J genes are TRBV5-4 and TRBJ1-6; 7 bases line up with TRBD1. This CDR3 comprises 13 residues. Per the germline V gene, CDR1 is SGHNT and CDR2 is YYREEE (reference sequence). V was clipped by 2 bases and J by 10 bases; unmatched bases: 3. The CDR3 DNA is TGTGCCAGCAGCTTCGACAGGGTCTCACCCCTCCACTTT. Translated: CASSFDRVSPLHF.

This chain links TRBV27 with TRBJ2-7; TRBD2 is a possible D gene (6 bases). This CDR3 has 14 residues. Trimming took 3 bases from V and 2 from J, leaving 11 bases between them. Looked up from germline, CDR1 is MNHEY and CDR2 is SMNVEV (reference sequence). CDR3 sequence: CASSLGLFTYEQYF. CDR3 DNA: TGTGCCAGCAGTTTGGGACTTTTTACCTACGAGCAGTACTTC.

V is TRBV6-5 and J is TRBJ1-2; TRBD1 aligns across 9 bases. Germline CDR1 reads MNHEY; CDR2 reads SVGAGI. The CDR3 covers 14 residues. V was clipped by 5 bases and J by 4 bases; unmatched bases: 5. This CDR3 reads CASSRGTGSYGYTF. The CDR3 nucleotides read TGTGCCAGCAGTCGGGGGACAGGGAGCTATGGCTACACCTTC.

The rearrangement links TRBV19 to TRBJ1-1; the match to TRBD1 covers 10 bases. Germline values: CDR1 LNHDA, CDR2 SQIVND (reference sequence). Trimming removed 6 bases from V and 4 bases from J; junction bases left unmatched: 5. CDR3 length equals 14 residues. CDR3: CASSRGQGSTEAFF. CDR3 in DNA: TGTGCCAGTAGCCGGGGACAGGGGAGCACTGAAGCTTTCTTT.

In this sample, this clone turned up once. The chain carries TRBV20-1 and TRBJ1-6; 11 bases map to TRBD1. In germline, CDR1 is DFQATT, CDR2 SNEGSKA (reference sequence). Unmatched junction bases numbered 4, after V lost 3 bases and J lost 9 bases. The CDR3 loop spans 14 amino acids. CDR3 loop: CSASPGTGGSPLHF. The CDR3 DNA sequence: TGCAGTGCTAGTCCGGGGACAGGGGGTTCACCCCTCCACTTT.

The chain employs TRBV5-1 and TRBJ2-4, with 11 bases lining up with TRBD2. Germline assignment: CDR1 SGHRS and CDR2 YFSETQ. V gave up 2 bases and J gave up 1 base; unmatched junction bases: 2. The CDR3 loop spans 16 amino acids. CDR3: CASSLPSGGAKNIQYF. Here the CDR3 DNA reads TGCGCCAGCAGCTTACCTAGCGGGGGGGCCAAAAACATTCAGTACTTC.

This clone was detected only a few times. The chain joins TRBV5-1 to TRBJ1-2; possibly TRBD1 for D (6 bases). The V end lost 0 bases, the J end lost 6 bases, and 18 bases lay between the germline ends. Germline V lookup: CDR1 SGHRS, CDR2 YFSETQ. The CDR3 is 16 amino acids. The CDR3 loop is CASSLDVGTIRNGYTF. The CDR3 DNA follows: TGCGCCAGCAGCTTGGATGTGGGGACAATAAGAAATGGCTACACCTTC.

The rearrangement links TRBV5-6 to TRBJ1-4, with a tentative D call TRBD1 (5 bases). Trimming shortened V by 1 base and J by 5 bases, and 9 bases separated the two germline ends. Germline loops: CDR1 SGHDT, CDR2 YYEEEE. The CDR3 sequence is 14 residues long. The CDR3 nucleotides read TGTGCCAGCAGCTTGTCGGGACTGAATGAAAAACTGTTTTTT. Its translation is CASSLSGLNEKLFF.

V and J are TRBV4-1 and TRBJ2-7; 12 nucleotides align to TRBD1. Germline V gene sequence: CDR1 MGHRA, CDR2 YSYEKL. The J segment lost 4 bases and the V segment lost 2 bases, leaving 6 bases of the junction unmatched. The CDR3 spans 16 residues. In DNA, the CDR3 is TGCGCCAGCAGCCAACATCCGGGACAGGGGGCTTACGAGCAGTACTTC. Amino acids: CASSQHPGQGAYEQYF.

The chain couples TRBV12-5 to TRBJ2-4, with D possibly matching TRBD2 (7 bases). The V end lost 6 bases, the J end lost 8 bases, and 17 bases lay between the germline ends. The CDR3 extends over 14 amino acids. Germline-derived CDR1 and CDR2 are LGHNT and FRNRAP. CDR3 in amino acids: CASGLQGAGDIQYF. In DNA, the CDR3 is TGTGCTAGTGGCCTACAGGGCGCGGGGGACATTCAGTACTTC.

This rearrangement joins TRBV10-3 to TRBJ1-2; D gene unclear. The CDR3 sequence is 13 residues long. The V gene's germline CDR1 is ENHRY and CDR2 SYGVKD. The V end was cut by 4 bases, the J end by 5 bases, with 11 bases between. The CDR3 reads CAISVEGRYGYTF. The DNA of the CDR3 is TGTGCCATCAGTGTTGAGGGTCGGTATGGCTACACCTTC.

V is TRBV27 and J is TRBJ2-7; TRBD1 might be the D (6 bases). CDR3 length: 12 residues. In germline, CDR1 is MNHEY, CDR2 SMNVEV (reference sequence). Trimming removed 8 bases at V and 3 bases at J, with 11 bases between. The CDR3 spells CASGDTHYEQYF. Here the CDR3 DNA reads TGTGCCAGCGGGGACACACACTACGAGCAGTACTTC.

V usage is TRBV13 and J usage is TRBJ1-4; weak D call: TRBD1 (6 bases). V was shortened by 4 bases and J by 8 bases, with 20 bases between the two germline ends. CDR1 is PRHDT, CDR2 FYEKMQ, per germline (reference sequence). The CDR3 contains 16 residues. The CDR3 DNA reads as TGTGCCAGCAGCTGGTCGTATGGGGGCGGGCGCGAAAAACTGTTTTTT. Its protein product is CASSWSYGGGREKLFF. The variable domain in full, completed from reference TRBV13 and TRBJ1-4, reads AAGVIQSPRHLIKEKRETATLKCYPIPRHDTVYWYQQGPGQDPQFLISFYEKMQSDKGSIPDRFSAQQFSDYHSELNMSSLELGDSALYFCASSWSYGGGREKLFFGSGTQLSVL.

The V gene is TRBV6-1, the J gene TRBJ2-6, with 9 bases fitting TRBD1. CDR3 length: 16 amino acids. Germline loops: CDR1 MNHNS, CDR2 SASEGT. The J segment lost 0 bases and the V segment lost 4 bases, leaving 1 base of the junction unmatched. CDR3 sequence (DNA): TGTGCCAGCAGTGTGACAGGGGGCTCTGGGGCCAACGTCCTGACTTTC. Translated, it gives CASSVTGGSGANVLTF.

This chain joins TRBV4-3 and TRBJ2-3; 9 bases line up with TRBD1. Trimming removed 0 bases from V and 1 base from J; junction bases left unmatched: 2. CDR3 length: 16 residues. Germline CDR1 is LGHNA and CDR2 is YSLEER. CDR3 loop: CASSQDRQGGTDTQYF. CDR3 nucleotides: TGCGCCAGCAGCCAAGATCGACAGGGGGGCACAGATACGCAGTATTTT.

The chain is built from TRBV27 and TRBJ1-6; weak D call: TRBD1 (5 bases). V was clipped by 4 bases and J by 9 bases, with 19 bases between them. Per germline, CDR1 MNHEY and CDR2 SMNVEV (reference sequence). This CDR3 spans 16 amino acids. The CDR3: CASSSARYKGLSPLHF. In DNA form, the CDR3 reads TGTGCCAGCAGTTCCGCACGTTACAAGGGGCTTTCACCCCTCCACTTT.

This clone was detected once. The chain's CDR3 is CASSILMNTEAFF. DNA for the CDR3: TGTGCCAGTAGTATACTTATGAACACTGAAGCTTTCTTT. The chain is built from TRBV19 and TRBJ1-1; D gene unclear. The CDR3 totals 13 residues. The V end was cut by 2 bases, the J end by 0 bases, with 4 bases between. Per germline, CDR1 LNHDA and CDR2 SQIVND (reference sequence).

V is TRBV9 and J is TRBJ2-7; TRBD1 matches at 11 bases. Germline lookup yields CDR1 SGDLS and CDR2 YYNGEE. V gave up 3 bases and J gave up 4 bases; unmatched junction bases: 3. The CDR3 has 14 amino acids. CDR3 sequence (DNA): TGTGCCAGCAGCGCCGGGACAGGGGGATACGAGCAGTACTTC. Protein: CASSAGTGGYEQYF.

The rearrangement uses TRBV5-6 and TRBJ1-2; maybe TRBD1 (6 bases). The CDR3 runs to 13 residues. V lost 5 bases and J lost 4, with 12 bases in between. The germline V gene encodes CDR1 SGHDT and CDR2 YYEEEE. The DNA of the CDR3 is TGTGCCAGCAGACAAACAGGGAGCTATGGCTACACCTTC. It codes for CASRQTGSYGYTF.

This chain joins TRBV7-2 and TRBJ1-4, with TRBD1 matching 7 bases. The germline CDR1 and CDR2 sequences are SGHTA and FQGNSA. The ends lost 5 bases at V and 2 bases at J; junction bases unmatched: 5. The CDR3 is 15 amino acids. The chain's CDR3 is CASSLDRATNEKLFF. CDR3 bases: TGTGCCAGCAGCCTAGACAGGGCTACTAATGAAAAACTGTTTTTT.

This chain uses TRBV10-3 with TRBJ2-3; 9 nucleotides match TRBD1. CDR1 is ENHRY and CDR2 is SYGVKD in the germline V gene. V shed 6 bases, J shed 5 bases, and the junction held 9 bases outside the gene matches. This CDR3 is 15 amino acids long. DNA for the CDR3: TGTGCCATCAGCGCACCTCCGACAGGGGGAGATACGCAGTATTTT. It specifies CAISAPPTGGDTQYF.